This T cell receptor (beta chain) was recorded in a study of CD8 T cells in ankylosing spondylitis. The study's findings and limits: Earlier authors reported some of these motif variants in reactive arthritis synovial fluid and blood. Disease-linked clones reportedly concentrated significantly in matched ankylosing spondylitis synovial fluid.

The table lists this clonotype with many counts. Its antigen is unidentified. This CDR3 has 14 amino acids. Trimming cost V 5 bases and J 6 bases, with 13 bases left between them. Germline CDR1 is SEHNR and CDR2 is FQNEAQ (reference sequence). As the method for making TCR beta libraries, quantitative 5'-RACE with molecular barcodes was used. TCRdb analysed the 5' RACE reads with MiXCR anew, one entry per CDR3 protein. The sample contains approximately 150,000 distinct CDR3 sequences, around two fifths of which appear only once. This clonotype was obtained from a male donor with ankylosing spondylitis. This sequence joins TRBV7-9 and TRBJ2-2; D is ambiguous. The sequenced material came from synovial fluid, either unsorted or a sorted T cell fraction (not recorded which). Written as DNA, the CDR3 is TGTGCCAGCAGCCCATCCGAGGCGCCCGGGGAGCTGTTTTTT. Translation: CASSPSEAPGELFF.